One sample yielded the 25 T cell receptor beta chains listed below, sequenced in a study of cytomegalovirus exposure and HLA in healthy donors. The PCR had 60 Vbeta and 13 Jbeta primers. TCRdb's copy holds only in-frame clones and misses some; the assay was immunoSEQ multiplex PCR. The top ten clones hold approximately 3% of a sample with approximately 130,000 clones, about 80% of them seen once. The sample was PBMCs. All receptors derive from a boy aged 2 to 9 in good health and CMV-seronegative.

The CDR3 loop reads CAWTPGQGGQPQHF. Written as DNA, the CDR3 is TGTGCCTGGACCCCGGGACAGGGAGGTCAGCCCCAGCATTTT. The V and J genes are TRBV30 and TRBJ1-5; 9 positions agree with TRBD1. J was trimmed by 6 bases and V by 4 bases; bases with no gene match: 7. Germline V gene data show CDR1 as GTSNPN and CDR2 as SVGIG (reference sequence). This CDR3 contains 14 residues.

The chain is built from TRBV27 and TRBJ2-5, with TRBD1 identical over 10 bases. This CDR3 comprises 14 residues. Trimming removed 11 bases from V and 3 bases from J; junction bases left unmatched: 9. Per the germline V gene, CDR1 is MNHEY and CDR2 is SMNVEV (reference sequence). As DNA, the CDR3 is TGTGCCGGCCAACCCGGACAGGGGGAAGAGACCCAGTACTTC. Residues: CAGQPGQGEETQYF.

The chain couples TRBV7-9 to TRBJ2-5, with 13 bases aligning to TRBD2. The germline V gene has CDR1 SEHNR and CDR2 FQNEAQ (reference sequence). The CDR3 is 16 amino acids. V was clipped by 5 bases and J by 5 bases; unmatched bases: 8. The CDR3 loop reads CASSRLAGGAGETQYF. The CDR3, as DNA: TGTGCCAGCAGCCGACTAGCGGGGGGAGCAGGGGAGACCCAGTACTTC.

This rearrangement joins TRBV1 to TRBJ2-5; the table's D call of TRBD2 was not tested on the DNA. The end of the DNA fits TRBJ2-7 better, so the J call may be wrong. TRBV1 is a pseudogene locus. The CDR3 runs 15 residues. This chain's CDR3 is CTSSLPRGGASEQYF. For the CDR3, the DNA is TGCACCAGCAGCCTACCACGCGGGGGGGCTAGCGAGCAGTACTTC.

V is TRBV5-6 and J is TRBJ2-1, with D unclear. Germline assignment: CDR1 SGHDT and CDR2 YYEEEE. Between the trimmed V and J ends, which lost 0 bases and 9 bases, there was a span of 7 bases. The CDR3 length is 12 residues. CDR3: CASSLERLEQFF. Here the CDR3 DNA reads TGTGCCAGCAGCTTGGAGCGTCTTGAGCAGTTCTTC. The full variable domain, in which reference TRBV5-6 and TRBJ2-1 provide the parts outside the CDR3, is DAGVTQSPTHLIKTRGQQVTLRCSPKSGHDTVSWYQQALGQGPQFIFQYYEEEERQRGNFPDRFSGHQFPNYSSELNVNALLLGDSALYLCASSLERLEQFFGPGTRLTVL.

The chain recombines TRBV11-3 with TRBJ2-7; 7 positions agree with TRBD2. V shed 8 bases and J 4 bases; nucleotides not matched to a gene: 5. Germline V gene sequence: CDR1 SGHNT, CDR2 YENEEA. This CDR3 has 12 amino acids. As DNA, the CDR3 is TGTGCCAGCCGGCGGCGGGAGTACGAGCAGTACGTC. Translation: CASRRREYEQYV.

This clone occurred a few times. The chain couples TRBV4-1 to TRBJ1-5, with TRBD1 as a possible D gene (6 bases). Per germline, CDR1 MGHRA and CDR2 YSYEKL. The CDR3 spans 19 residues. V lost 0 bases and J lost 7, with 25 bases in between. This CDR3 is CASSQDPPGVGLRGQPQHF. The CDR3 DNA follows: TGCGCCAGCAGCCAAGATCCGCCAGGGGTTGGGCTTAGGGGGCAGCCCCAGCATTTT.

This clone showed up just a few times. CDR3 nucleotides: TGTGCCAGCAGCTCCACCGGGGGACGAAGGGCCAACGTCCTGACTTTC. Protein sequence: CASSSTGGRRANVLTF. The chain links TRBV13 to TRBJ2-6, with D possibly being TRBD2 (6 bases). The CDR3 has 16 amino acids. V was shortened by 4 bases and J by 5 bases, with 15 bases between the two germline ends. The germline gives CDR1 PRHDT, CDR2 FYEKMQ (reference sequence). The complete variable domain, with remaining parts taken from reference TRBV13 and TRBJ2-6, reads AAGVIQSPRHLIKEKRETATLKCYPIPRHDTVYWYQQGPGQDPQFLISFYEKMQSDKGSIPDRFSAQQFSDYHSELNMSSLELGDSALYFCASSSTGGRRANVLTFGAGSRLTVL.

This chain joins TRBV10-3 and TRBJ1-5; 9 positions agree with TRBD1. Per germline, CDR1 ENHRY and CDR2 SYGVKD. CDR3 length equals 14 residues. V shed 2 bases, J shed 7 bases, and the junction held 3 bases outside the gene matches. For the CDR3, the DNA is TGTGCCATCAGTGAGACAGGGGGCAGGCAGCCCCAGCATTTT. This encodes CAISETGGRQPQHF.

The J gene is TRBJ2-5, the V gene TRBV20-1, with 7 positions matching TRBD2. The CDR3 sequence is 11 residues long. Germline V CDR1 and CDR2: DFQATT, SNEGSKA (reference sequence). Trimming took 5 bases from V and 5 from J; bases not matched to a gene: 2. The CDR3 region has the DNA TGCAGTGCTCTGCGGGGGGAGACCCAGTACTTC. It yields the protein CSALRGETQYF.

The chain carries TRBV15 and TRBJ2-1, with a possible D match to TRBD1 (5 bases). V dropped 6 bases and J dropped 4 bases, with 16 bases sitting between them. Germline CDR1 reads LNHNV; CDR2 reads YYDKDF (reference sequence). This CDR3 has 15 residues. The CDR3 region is CATRGWAGNYNEQFF. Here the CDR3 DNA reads TGTGCCACCAGGGGGTGGGCAGGGAATTACAATGAGCAGTTCTTC.

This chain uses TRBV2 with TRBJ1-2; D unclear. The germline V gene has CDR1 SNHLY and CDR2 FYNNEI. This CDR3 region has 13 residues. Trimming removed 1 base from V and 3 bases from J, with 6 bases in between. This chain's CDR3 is CASSEDRDYGYTF. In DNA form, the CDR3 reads TGTGCCAGCAGTGAAGACCGGGACTATGGCTACACCTTC.

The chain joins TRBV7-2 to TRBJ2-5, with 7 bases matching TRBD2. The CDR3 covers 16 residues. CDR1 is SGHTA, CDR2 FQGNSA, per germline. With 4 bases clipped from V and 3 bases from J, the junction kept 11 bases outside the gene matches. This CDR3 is CASSSWGGMPEETQYF. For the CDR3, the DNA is TGTGCCAGCAGCTCCTGGGGGGGGATGCCCGAAGAGACCCAGTACTTC.

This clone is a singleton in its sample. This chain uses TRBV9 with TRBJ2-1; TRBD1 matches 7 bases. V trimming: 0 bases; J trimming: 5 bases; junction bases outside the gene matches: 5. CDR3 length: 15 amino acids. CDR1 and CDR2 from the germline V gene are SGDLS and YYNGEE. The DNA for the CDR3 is TGTGCCAGCAGCGTAGTGACAGGGCCAGACAATGAGCAGTTCTTC. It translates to CASSVVTGPDNEQFF.

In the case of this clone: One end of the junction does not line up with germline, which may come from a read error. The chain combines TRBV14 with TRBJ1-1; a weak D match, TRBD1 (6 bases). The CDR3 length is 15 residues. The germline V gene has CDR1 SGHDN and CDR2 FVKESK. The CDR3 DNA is TGTGCCAGCGGCCAAGTGAGGGGGACCTACACTGAAGCTTTCTTT. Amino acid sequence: CASGQVRGTYTEAFF.

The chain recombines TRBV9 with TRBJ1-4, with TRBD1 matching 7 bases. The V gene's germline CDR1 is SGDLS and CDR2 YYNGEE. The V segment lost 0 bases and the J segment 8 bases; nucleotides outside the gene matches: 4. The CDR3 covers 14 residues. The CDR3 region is CASSVESRGEKLFF. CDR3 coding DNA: TGTGCCAGCAGCGTAGAGTCCAGGGGGGAAAAACTGTTTTTT.

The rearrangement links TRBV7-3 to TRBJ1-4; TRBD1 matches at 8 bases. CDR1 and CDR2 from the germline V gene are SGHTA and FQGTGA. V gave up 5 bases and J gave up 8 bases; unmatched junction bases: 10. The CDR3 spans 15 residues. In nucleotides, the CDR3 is TGTGCCAGCAGCCTCCAGGGGGCGGGTGACGAAAAACTGTTTTTT. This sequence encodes CASSLQGAGDEKLFF.

CDR3: CATSREASGGLGNEQFF. Written as DNA, the CDR3 is TGTGCCACCAGCAGAGAGGCTAGCGGGGGATTAGGGAATGAGCAGTTCTTC. The V call is TRBV15, the J call TRBJ2-1; TRBD2 matches at 10 bases. Losses at the gene ends were 0 bases for V and 7 bases for J; bases not matched to a gene: 9. CDR1 and CDR2 (germline): LNHNV, YYDKDF (reference sequence). The CDR3 is 17 residues long.

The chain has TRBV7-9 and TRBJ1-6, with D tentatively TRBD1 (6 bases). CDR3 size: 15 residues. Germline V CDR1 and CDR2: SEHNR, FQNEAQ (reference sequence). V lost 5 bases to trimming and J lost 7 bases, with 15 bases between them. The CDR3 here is CASSKDGQKNSPLHF. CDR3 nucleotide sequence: TGTGCCAGCAGCAAAGACGGACAGAAGAATTCACCCCTCCACTTT.

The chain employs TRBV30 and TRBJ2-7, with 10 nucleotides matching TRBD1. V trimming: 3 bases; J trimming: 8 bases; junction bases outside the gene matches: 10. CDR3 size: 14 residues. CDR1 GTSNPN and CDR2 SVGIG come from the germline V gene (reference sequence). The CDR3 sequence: CAWRRTGGGSQQYF. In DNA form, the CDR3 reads TGTGCCTGGAGACGGACAGGGGGTGGTAGTCAGCAGTACTTC.

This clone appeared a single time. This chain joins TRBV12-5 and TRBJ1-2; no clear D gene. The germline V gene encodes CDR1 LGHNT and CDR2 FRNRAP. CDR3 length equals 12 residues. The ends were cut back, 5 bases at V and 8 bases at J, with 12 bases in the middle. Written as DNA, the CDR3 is TGTGCTAGTGGTGAATCTTTTCTAGGCTACACCTTC. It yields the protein CASGESFLGYTF.

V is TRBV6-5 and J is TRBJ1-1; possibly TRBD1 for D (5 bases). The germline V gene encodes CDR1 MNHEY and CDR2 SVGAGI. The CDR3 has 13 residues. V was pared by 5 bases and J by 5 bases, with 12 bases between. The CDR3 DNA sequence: TGTGCCAGCAGTGGGGCGCCGGAAACTGAAGCTTTCTTT. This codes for CASSGAPETEAFF.

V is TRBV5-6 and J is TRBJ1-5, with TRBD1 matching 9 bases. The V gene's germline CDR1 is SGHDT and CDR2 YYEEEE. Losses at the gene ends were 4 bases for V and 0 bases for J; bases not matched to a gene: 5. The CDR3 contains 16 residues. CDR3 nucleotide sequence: TGTGCCAGCAGCACACAGGGGGCGCATAGCAATCAGCCCCAGCATTTT. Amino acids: CASSTQGAHSNQPQHF.

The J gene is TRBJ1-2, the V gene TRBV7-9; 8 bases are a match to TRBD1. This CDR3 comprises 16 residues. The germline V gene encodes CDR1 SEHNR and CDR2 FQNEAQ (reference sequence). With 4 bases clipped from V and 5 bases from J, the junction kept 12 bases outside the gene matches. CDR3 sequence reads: CASSSPPDRDEYGYTF. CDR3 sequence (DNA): TGTGCCAGCAGCTCTCCCCCGGACAGGGATGAATATGGCTACACCTTC.

The CDR3 loop is CASSRQANYGYTF. CDR3 coding DNA: TGTGCCAGTAGTAGACAGGCAAACTATGGCTACACCTTC. The chain combines TRBV19 with TRBJ1-2; possible D gene TRBD1, 6 bases. The germline V and J ends were trimmed by 4 bases and 2 bases, with 8 bases remaining between them. This CDR3 has 13 amino acids. The germline V gene has CDR1 LNHDA and CDR2 SQIVND (reference sequence).